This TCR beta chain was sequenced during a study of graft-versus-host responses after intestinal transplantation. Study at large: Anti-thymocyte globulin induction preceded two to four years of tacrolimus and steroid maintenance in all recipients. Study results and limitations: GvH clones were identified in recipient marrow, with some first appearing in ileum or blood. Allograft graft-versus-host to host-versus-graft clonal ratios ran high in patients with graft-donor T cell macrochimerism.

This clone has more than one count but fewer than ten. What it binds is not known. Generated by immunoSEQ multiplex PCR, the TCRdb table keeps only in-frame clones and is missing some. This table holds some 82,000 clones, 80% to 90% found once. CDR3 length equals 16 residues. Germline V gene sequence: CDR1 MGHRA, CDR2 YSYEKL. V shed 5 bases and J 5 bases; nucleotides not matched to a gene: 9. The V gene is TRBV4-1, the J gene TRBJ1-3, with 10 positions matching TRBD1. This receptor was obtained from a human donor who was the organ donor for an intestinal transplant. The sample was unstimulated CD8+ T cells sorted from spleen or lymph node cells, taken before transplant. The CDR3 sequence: CASSSPGTGERNTIYF. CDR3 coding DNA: TGCGCCAGCAGCTCCCCCGGGACAGGGGAGAGAAACACCATATATTTT.